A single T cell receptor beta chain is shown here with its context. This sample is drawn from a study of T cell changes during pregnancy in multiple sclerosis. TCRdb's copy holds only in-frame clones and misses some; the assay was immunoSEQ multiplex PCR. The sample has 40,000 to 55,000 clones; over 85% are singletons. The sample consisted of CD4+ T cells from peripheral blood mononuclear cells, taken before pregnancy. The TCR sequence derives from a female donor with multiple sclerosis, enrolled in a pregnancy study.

CDR3 DNA: TGTGCCAGCAGCTTGATACAGAACACTGAAGCTTTCTTT. Its translation is CASSLIQNTEAFF. The chain carries TRBV5-4 and TRBJ1-1, with no clear D. This CDR3 comprises 13 residues. Trimming took 1 base from V and 1 from J, leaving 5 bases between them. Germline lookup yields CDR1 SGHNT and CDR2 YYREEE (reference sequence).